This entry lists 22 T cell receptor beta chains sequenced from one sample in a study of T cell repertoires in cytomegalovirus infection. No cognate antigen is known for these TCRs. MiXCR, run by TCRdb on the reads, gives a single entry per CDR3 protein. The sample holds around 710,000 distinct CDR3 sequences, approximately 32% seen once. Sample: cultured CD8+ T cells from PBMCs, taken from culture after CMV antigen stimulation. These receptors were obtained from a human donor in good health (CMV status not recorded). Some clones in this sample may be carry-over from other donors' samples.

V usage is TRBV28 and J usage is TRBJ2-7; weak D call: TRBD1 (5 bases). The V gene's germline CDR1 is MDHEN and CDR2 SYDVKM. The CDR3 runs to 13 residues. CDR3 sequence: CASSLRGRGAPWV. DNA of the CDR3: TGTGCCAGCAGTCTTAGAGGACGTGGGGCCCCCTGGGTC.

The sample holds a few counts of this clonotype. The J gene is TRBJ2-3, the V gene TRBV9; tentative D call: TRBD1 (7 bases). The V end lost 0 bases, the J end lost 2 bases, and 16 bases lay between the germline ends. This CDR3 contains 17 residues. Germline lookup yields CDR1 SGDLS and CDR2 YYNGEE. CDR3 in DNA: TGTGCCAGCAGCGTAGAGGGGGCGACTAGAATCACAGATACGCAGTATTTT. Translated: CASSVEGATRITDTQYF.

This clonotype was seen a handful of times. The CDR3 here is CASSRSSGGFYEQYF. The CDR3 DNA reads as TGTGCCAGCAGCCGGTCTAGCGGGGGTTTCTACGAGCAGTACTTC. The chain carries TRBV7-6 and TRBJ2-7; 10 nucleotides agree with TRBD2. Losses at the gene ends were 5 bases for V and 3 bases for J; bases not matched to a gene: 7. The germline V gene encodes CDR1 SGHVS and CDR2 FNYEAQ. The CDR3 contains 15 residues.

This clonotype was seen a few times. This chain uses TRBV5-6 with TRBJ2-1; D unresolved. Trimming cost V 1 base and J 4 bases, with 15 bases left between them. The germline V gene encodes CDR1 SGHDT and CDR2 YYEEEE. The CDR3 runs to 16 residues. This CDR3 is CASSLRQTPLYNEQFF. The CDR3, as DNA: TGTGCCAGCAGCTTGAGGCAGACCCCTCTGTACAATGAGCAGTTCTTC.

CDR3 residues: CATSRDLGLHSYEQYF. As DNA, the CDR3 is TGTGCCACCAGCAGAGACCTTGGCCTGCACTCCTACGAGCAGTACTTC. The gene calls are TRBV15 and TRBJ2-7; D uncertain. The germline V gene encodes CDR1 LNHNV and CDR2 YYDKDF (reference sequence). The CDR3 runs 16 residues. V lost 0 bases, J lost 0 bases, and 12 bases lay in between.

The chain carries TRBV10-3 and TRBJ1-2; D gene unclear. V was pared by 5 bases and J by 0 bases, with 4 bases between. Germline values: CDR1 ENHRY, CDR2 SYGVKD. The CDR3 loop spans 12 amino acids. The CDR3, as DNA: TGTGCCATCAGTACGACTAACTATGGCTACACCTTC. Residues: CAISTTNYGYTF.

V and J are TRBV19 and TRBJ1-5; D is unresolved. This CDR3 comprises 15 residues. CDR1 and CDR2 from the germline V gene are LNHDA and SQIVND (reference sequence). V lost 3 bases to trimming and J lost 6 bases, with 15 bases between them. CDR3 region: CASSMSRRARQPQHF. CDR3 in DNA: TGTGCCAGTAGTATGAGCAGGAGAGCGCGTCAGCCCCAGCATTTT.

The J gene is TRBJ2-4, the V gene TRBV6-6; D perhaps matches TRBD2 (6 bases). V was clipped by 5 bases and J by 8 bases, with 25 bases between them. CDR1 is MNHNY and CDR2 is SVGAGI in the germline V gene (reference sequence). This CDR3 region has 17 residues. The CDR3 DNA reads TGTGCCAGCAGTCAGGAGGGAATAGGACGGGGAATGGACATTCAGTACTTC. Amino acid sequence: CASSQEGIGRGMDIQYF.

This chain uses TRBV7-9 with TRBJ2-5; D gene ambiguous. In germline, CDR1 is SEHNR, CDR2 FQNEAQ (reference sequence). The CDR3 totals 14 residues. Trimming removed 5 bases at V and 5 bases at J, with 15 bases between. CDR3 coding DNA: TGTGCCAGCAGCCCGGAACAGCAGGATGAGACCCAGTACTTC. It specifies CASSPEQQDETQYF.

The chain employs TRBV9 and TRBJ2-7; tentatively, D is TRBD2 (5 bases). This CDR3 is 20 amino acids long. Trimming shortened V by 0 bases and J by 3 bases, and 28 bases separated the two germline ends. Looked up from germline, CDR1 is SGDLS and CDR2 is YYNGEE. The CDR3 reads CASSVALPTLRAAISYEQYV. CDR3 DNA sequence: TGTGCCAGCAGCGTAGCCCTCCCAACTCTGCGGGCAGCCATAAGCTACGAGCAGTACGTC.

V is TRBV19 and J is TRBJ1-2; D remains unclear. Germline lookup yields CDR1 LNHDA and CDR2 SQIVND (reference sequence). The V and J ends lost 1 base and 4 bases respectively, with 13 bases between them. The length of the CDR3 is 15 residues. As DNA, the CDR3 is TGTGCCAGTAGTATAGCAGTCGGCGGACTCTATGGCTACACCTTC. Protein product: CASSIAVGGLYGYTF.

In its sample, this clonotype was seen a few times. The chain couples TRBV5-4 to TRBJ2-1, with 11 bases lining up with TRBD2. The CDR3 runs to 14 residues. Germline values: CDR1 SGHNT, CDR2 YYREEE (reference sequence). Trimming at V came to 2 bases and at J to 10 bases, leaving 5 bases not matched to a gene. The CDR3 reads CASSFLAGGEEQFF. The CDR3 DNA is TGTGCCAGCAGCTTCCTAGCGGGGGGCGAGGAGCAGTTCTTC.

This clonotype was detected only a few times. One end of the junction fails to match germline, which may point to a read error. V and J are TRBV7-6 and TRBJ2-2, with 9 nucleotides matching TRBD2. CDR1 and CDR2 from the germline V gene are SGHVS and FNYEAQ. CDR3 size: 20 residues. DNA for the CDR3: TGTGCTAGCAGCCCCACCCTGGGTAGCGGGGGCTATACGAACACCGGGGAGCTGTTTTTT. Translation: CASSPTLGSGGYTNTGELFF.

The chain links TRBV12-3 or TRBV12-4 to TRBJ2-1; D not resolved. The CDR3 contains 15 residues. V was cut by 1 base and J by 3 bases, with 10 bases left in between. The chain's CDR3 is CASSLGDTHYNEQFF. The CDR3, as DNA: TGTGCCAGCAGTTTAGGGGATACCCACTACAATGAGCAGTTCTTC.

V gene TRBV7-9 combines with J gene TRBJ2-5, with a weak D call TRBD2 (5 bases). The germline gives CDR1 SEHNR, CDR2 FQNEAQ (reference sequence). The CDR3 is made up of 14 amino acids. The germline V and J ends were trimmed by 2 bases and 4 bases, with 11 bases remaining between them. The CDR3 DNA follows: TGTGCCAGCAGCTTACAGCAGCGGAGAGAGACCCAGTACTTC. Translating gives CASSLQQRRETQYF.

The chain couples TRBV20-1 to TRBJ1-5, with TRBD1 matching over 8 bases. The CDR3 loop spans 16 amino acids. Germline V CDR1 and CDR2: DFQATT, SNEGSKA (reference sequence). The V segment lost 4 bases and the J segment 6 bases; nucleotides outside the gene matches: 14. This chain's CDR3 is CSATPRTGRGSQPQHF. In nucleotides, the CDR3 is TGCAGTGCTACCCCTCGGACAGGGAGAGGAAGTCAGCCCCAGCATTTT.

This clonotype was found many times. The rearrangement uses TRBV7-8 and TRBJ1-5; a possible D gene is TRBD1 (5 bases). V lost 1 base, J lost 2 bases, and 12 bases lay in between. There are 16 residues in the CDR3. Germline CDR1 reads SGHVS; CDR2 reads FQNEAQ. CDR3 DNA sequence: TGTGCCAGCAGCTTAGAAGTCGGGACGCGCAATCAGCCCCAGCATTTT. Its translation is CASSLEVGTRNQPQHF.

In its sample, this clonotype was seen a few times. V is TRBV20-1 and J is TRBJ2-5, with 7 bases aligning to TRBD2. CDR3 length: 14 amino acids. With 3 bases clipped from V and 5 bases from J, the junction kept 9 bases outside the gene matches. Germline V lookup: CDR1 DFQATT, CDR2 SNEGSKA (reference sequence). CDR3 in amino acids: CSASSGSGRETQYF. The DNA for the CDR3 is TGCAGTGCTAGTAGCGGGTCCGGCCGCGAGACCCAGTACTTC.

J is TRBJ2-7 and V is TRBV20-1, with D possibly called TRBD1 or TRBD2 (6 bases each). From germline, CDR1 is DFQATT and CDR2 SNEGSKA (reference sequence). CDR3 size: 15 residues. The V gene lost 2 bases and the J gene lost 2 bases, with 16 bases spanning the gap. This CDR3 is CSARRARGLTYEQYV. The CDR3 region has the DNA TGCAGTGCTAGACGGGCCAGGGGACTTACCTACGAGCAGTACGTC.

This clonotype was found a few times. The chain combines TRBV12-3 or TRBV12-4 with TRBJ1-5; D unresolved. Trimming shortened V by 4 bases and J by 2 bases, and 15 bases separated the two germline ends. This CDR3 is 16 amino acids long. CDR3 DNA sequence: TGTGCCAGCAGTTCCACCCTGCGGGGAGGCAATCAGCCCCAGCATTTT. Translation gives CASSSTLRGGNQPQHF.

This chain links TRBV7-2 with TRBJ1-2, with D possibly matching TRBD1 (6 bases). V was trimmed by 5 bases and J by 8 bases, leaving 15 bases between them. The CDR3 has 13 residues. Germline lookup yields CDR1 SGHTA and CDR2 FQGNSA. CDR3 sequence (DNA): TGTGCCAGCAGCGTGCATACAGGGCGCGGCTACACCTTC. It translates to CASSVHTGRGYTF.

This clonotype has just a few counts. This chain links TRBV24-1 with TRBJ1-2, with D possibly matching TRBD1 (5 bases). V lost 2 bases and J lost 4, with 10 bases in between. Germline V gene lookup returns CDR1 KGHDR and CDR2 SFDVKD. The CDR3 covers 14 residues. The CDR3 DNA follows: TGTGCCACCAGTGATTCGACAGCCGTCTATGGCTACACCTTC. Amino acid sequence: CATSDSTAVYGYTF.